This is a list of T cell receptor beta chains from one sample in a study of shared clonotypes between healthy human individuals. Assay used: immunoSEQ multiplex PCR; TCRdb lists only in-frame clones, some missing. The sample yields around 1.4 million clones, 98% to 99% seen once. The sequenced material came from naive CD4+ T cells sorted from blood. These receptors were obtained from a man aged 25-45 years in good health. Each CDR3 is given with its conserved first and last residue. The D gene is left open where the match is weak. Not every row has a clone size; where given, it reads once, few, many or a size class.

CDR3 length: 13; V gene: TRBV5-4; J gene: TRBJ1-3; D gene: TRBD1; clone size: .; CDR3 protein: CASSFPGGDTIYF; CDR3 DNA: TGTGCCAGCAGCTTTCCAGGGGGAGACACCATATATTTT
CDR3 length: 15; V gene: TRBV19; J gene: TRBJ1-2; D gene: TRBD1; clone size: .; CDR3 protein: CASSTRTGLSYGYTF; CDR3 DNA: TGTGCCAGTAGCACTCGGACAGGGCTTAGCTATGGCTACACCTTC
CDR3 length: 18; V gene: TRBV2; J gene: TRBJ2-7; D gene: TRBD2; clone size: .; CDR3 protein: CASSEDSLAGGHHYEQYF; CDR3 DNA: TGTGCCAGCAGTGAAGATTCACTAGCGGGAGGGCATCACTACGAGCAGTACTTC
CDR3 length: 13; V gene: TRBV19; J gene: TRBJ1-1; D gene: .; clone size: once; CDR3 protein: CASSPRLNTEAFF; CDR3 DNA: TGTGCCAGTAGTCCCCGCCTGAACACTGAAGCTTTCTTT
CDR3 length: 15; V gene: TRBV5-6; J gene: TRBJ2-5; D gene: .; clone size: .; CDR3 protein: CASSPKFGGTETQYF; CDR3 DNA: TGTGCCAGCAGCCCCAAGTTCGGGGGTACGGAGACCCAGTACTTC
CDR3 length: 16; V gene: TRBV5-1; J gene: TRBJ2-5; D gene: TRBD2; clone size: .; CDR3 protein: CASSLVGTSSQETQYF; CDR3 DNA: TGCGCCAGCAGCTTGGTGGGGACTAGCAGTCAAGAGACCCAGTACTTC
CDR3 length: 15; V gene: TRBV19; J gene: TRBJ1-1; D gene: TRBD1; clone size: .; CDR3 protein: CASSLGTGGLTEAFF; CDR3 DNA: TGTGCCAGTAGTTTAGGGACAGGGGGCCTCACTGAAGCTTTCTTT
CDR3 length: 16; V gene: TRBV5-1; J gene: TRBJ1-2; D gene: TRBD1; clone size: few; CDR3 protein: CASSLGGQEAGYGYTF; CDR3 DNA: TGCGCCAGCAGCTTGGGGGGACAGGAAGCTGGCTATGGCTACACCTTC
CDR3 length: 13; V gene: TRBV6-5; J gene: TRBJ2-7; D gene: TRBD1; clone size: once; CDR3 protein: CASKKTGGNEQYF; CDR3 DNA: TGTGCCAGCAAGAAGACAGGGGGAAACGAGCAGTACTTC
CDR3 length: 13; V gene: TRBV5-1; J gene: TRBJ2-1; D gene: TRBD2; clone size: .; CDR3 protein: CASSWTRFNEQFF; CDR3 DNA: TGCGCCAGCAGCTGGACTAGATTCAATGAGCAGTTCTTC
CDR3 length: 16; V gene: TRBV15; J gene: TRBJ2-7; D gene: .; clone size: .; CDR3 protein: CATSRDLAGSSYEQYF; CDR3 DNA: TGTGCCACCAGCAGAGATTTGGCAGGGAGCTCCTACGAGCAGTACTTC
CDR3 length: 16; V gene: TRBV19; J gene: TRBJ2-1; D gene: TRBD1; clone size: once; CDR3 protein: CASKTRGTDLYNEQFF; CDR3 DNA: TGTGCCAGTAAAACGAGGGGGACAGACCTCTACAATGAGCAGTTCTTC
CDR3 length: 16; V gene: TRBV14; J gene: TRBJ1-2; D gene: .; clone size: .; CDR3 protein: CASSQAVGTDNYGYTF; CDR3 DNA: TGTGCCAGCAGCCAAGCCGTAGGGACGGACAACTATGGCTACACCTTC
CDR3 length: 14; V gene: TRBV6-5; J gene: TRBJ2-7; D gene: .; clone size: once; CDR3 protein: CASRITTVSYEQYF; CDR3 DNA: TGTGCCAGCAGAATTACGACAGTCTCCTACGAGCAGTACTTC
CDR3 length: 12; V gene: TRBV29-1; J gene: TRBJ1-2; D gene: .; clone size: .; CDR3 protein: CSVEPSNYGYTF; CDR3 DNA: TGCAGCGTTGAACCCTCAAACTATGGCTACACCTTC
CDR3 length: 14; V gene: TRBV10-2; J gene: TRBJ2-1; D gene: .; clone size: .; CDR3 protein: CASRRAVDWDEQFF; CDR3 DNA: TGCGCCAGCAGGAGGGCTGTAGATTGGGATGAGCAGTTCTTC
CDR3 length: 14; V gene: TRBV5-6; J gene: TRBJ2-1; D gene: TRBD1; clone size: .; CDR3 protein: CASSPGTGLDEQFF; CDR3 DNA: TGTGCCAGCAGCCCGGGGACAGGGTTGGATGAGCAGTTCTTC
CDR3 length: 13; V gene: TRBV10-3; J gene: TRBJ2-3; D gene: .; clone size: .; CDR3 protein: CAISDSRTDTQYF; CDR3 DNA: TGTGCCATCAGTGATTCCCGCACAGATACGCAGTATTTT
CDR3 length: 18; V gene: TRBV7-2; J gene: TRBJ2-4; D gene: TRBD1; clone size: .; CDR3 protein: CASSATGAPVSAKNIQYF; CDR3 DNA: TGTGCCAGCAGCGCAACAGGGGCCCCGGTTTCAGCCAAAAACATTCAGTACTTC
CDR3 length: 15; V gene: TRBV18; J gene: TRBJ2-3; D gene: .; clone size: .; CDR3 protein: CASSPRARGTDTQYF; CDR3 DNA: TGTGCCAGCTCACCACGGGCTCGAGGCACAGATACGCAGTATTTT
CDR3 length: 13; V gene: TRBV7-8; J gene: TRBJ2-7; D gene: .; clone size: .; CDR3 protein: CASSPNRDNEQYF; CDR3 DNA: TGTGCCAGCAGCCCCAACAGGGATAACGAGCAGTACTTC
CDR3 length: 12; V gene: TRBV29-1; J gene: TRBJ2-1; D gene: .; clone size: .; CDR3 protein: CSVRVSYNEQFF; CDR3 DNA: TGCAGCGTTCGCGTATCCTACAATGAGCAGTTCTTC
CDR3 length: 14; V gene: TRBV5-4; J gene: TRBJ1-5; D gene: TRBD1; clone size: .; CDR3 protein: CASSFQGANQPQHF; CDR3 DNA: TGTGCCAGCAGCTTCCAGGGGGCCAATCAGCCCCAGCATTTT
CDR3 length: 16; V gene: TRBV5-1; J gene: TRBJ2-3; D gene: TRBD2; clone size: .; CDR3 protein: CASTPVGAGRRDTQYF; CDR3 DNA: TGCGCCAGCACCCCGGTTGGAGCGGGACGGAGGGATACGCAGTATTTT
CDR3 length: 14; V gene: TRBV30; J gene: TRBJ2-3; D gene: .; clone size: .; CDR3 protein: CAWRSGKSTDTQYF; CDR3 DNA: TGTGCCTGGAGGAGCGGAAAAAGCACAGATACGCAGTATTTT
CDR3 length: 12; V gene: TRBV12-5; J gene: TRBJ2-5; D gene: .; clone size: .; CDR3 protein: CASGYQEETQYF; CDR3 DNA: TGTGCTAGTGGTTATCAGGAGGAGACCCAGTACTTC
CDR3 length: 17; V gene: TRBV9; J gene: TRBJ2-1; D gene: .; clone size: .; CDR3 protein: CASSVDARISSYNEQFF; CDR3 DNA: TGTGCCAGCAGCGTAGACGCGCGAATATCCTCCTACAATGAGCAGTTCTTC
CDR3 length: 14; V gene: TRBV7-9; J gene: TRBJ2-7; D gene: TRBD1; clone size: .; CDR3 protein: CASSLGQGVGEQYF; CDR3 DNA: TGTGCCAGCAGCTTGGGACAGGGGGTAGGCGAGCAGTACTTC
CDR3 length: 12; V gene: TRBV11-2; J gene: TRBJ1-4; D gene: .; clone size: once; CDR3 protein: CASSHVSRGLFF; CDR3 DNA: TGTGCCAGCAGCCACGTAAGCCGAGGACTGTTTTTT
CDR3 length: 12; V gene: TRBV30; J gene: TRBJ2-1; D gene: .; clone size: .; CDR3 protein: CAWRGDYNEQFF; CDR3 DNA: TGTGCCTGGAGGGGGGATTACAATGAGCAGTTCTTC
CDR3 length: 18; V gene: TRBV28; J gene: TRBJ2-7; D gene: TRBD1; clone size: .; CDR3 protein: CASSLLAPQGQGAYEQYF; CDR3 DNA: TGTGCCAGCAGTTTATTGGCACCCCAGGGACAGGGGGCGTATGAGCAGTACTTC
CDR3 length: 13; V gene: TRBV6-1; J gene: TRBJ1-1; D gene: .; clone size: .; CDR3 protein: CASSEGRGTEAFF; CDR3 DNA: TGTGCCAGCAGTGAGGGGAGGGGCACTGAAGCTTTCTTT
CDR3 length: 15; V gene: TRBV27; J gene: TRBJ1-5; D gene: TRBD1; clone size: .; CDR3 protein: CASSSGTGNNQPQHF; CDR3 DNA: TGTGCCAGTAGCTCCGGGACAGGGAACAATCAGCCCCAGCATTTT
CDR3 length: 13; V gene: TRBV12-5; J gene: TRBJ2-2; D gene: .; clone size: .; CDR3 protein: CASGLLTTGELFF; CDR3 DNA: TGTGCTAGTGGTTTACTTACAACCGGGGAGCTGTTTTTT
CDR3 length: 17; V gene: TRBV27; J gene: TRBJ2-5; D gene: TRBD1; clone size: .; CDR3 protein: CASSLIFGTGFQETQYF; CDR3 DNA: TGTGCCAGCAGTTTGATCTTCGGGACAGGCTTCCAAGAGACCCAGTACTTC
CDR3 length: 16; V gene: TRBV5-4; J gene: TRBJ2-1; D gene: .; clone size: .; CDR3 protein: CASSLLGPSSYNEQFF; CDR3 DNA: TGTGCCAGCAGCTTACTGGGCCCATCCTCCTACAATGAGCAGTTCTTC
CDR3 length: 14; V gene: TRBV5-1; J gene: TRBJ1-1; D gene: .; clone size: .; CDR3 protein: CASSGPGRLSWAFF; CDR3 DNA: TGCGCCAGCAGCGGGCCGGGACGGCTTTCTTGGGCTTTCTTT
CDR3 length: 13; V gene: TRBV6-5; J gene: TRBJ2-1; D gene: TRBD1; clone size: .; CDR3 protein: CASSYYRGLEQFF; CDR3 DNA: TGTGCCAGCAGTTACTACAGGGGGCTTGAGCAGTTCTTC
CDR3 length: 12; V gene: TRBV5-1; J gene: TRBJ1-1; D gene: .; clone size: .; CDR3 protein: CASTDGPHEAFF; CDR3 DNA: TGCGCCAGCACCGACGGGCCTCATGAAGCTTTCTTT
CDR3 length: 13; V gene: TRBV19; J gene: TRBJ2-2; D gene: .; clone size: once; CDR3 protein: CASTSTDTGELFF; CDR3 DNA: TGTGCCAGTACGTCGACGGATACCGGGGAGCTGTTTTTT
CDR3 length: 18; V gene: TRBV28; J gene: TRBJ2-7; D gene: TRBD1; clone size: .; CDR3 protein: CASSSPSRQGQGSYEQYF; CDR3 DNA: TGTGCCAGCAGTTCCCCTTCGCGTCAGGGACAGGGTTCCTACGAGCAGTACTTC
CDR3 length: 14; V gene: TRBV5-6; J gene: TRBJ2-7; D gene: .; clone size: .; CDR3 protein: CASSLGPNYYEQYF; CDR3 DNA: TGTGCCAGCAGCTTGGGGCCTAACTACTACGAGCAGTACTTC
CDR3 length: 12; V gene: TRBV10-2; J gene: TRBJ1-2; D gene: .; clone size: .; CDR3 protein: CASSESNRGYTF; CDR3 DNA: TGCGCCAGCAGTGAGTCGAATAGGGGCTACACCTTC
CDR3 length: 11; V gene: TRBV20-1; J gene: TRBJ2-1; D gene: .; clone size: .; CDR3 protein: CSHGRYNEQFF; CDR3 DNA: TGCAGCCACGGACGGTACAATGAGCAGTTCTTC
CDR3 length: 13; V gene: TRBV19; J gene: TRBJ1-5; D gene: .; clone size: .; CDR3 protein: CASRGVSNQPQHF; CDR3 DNA: TGTGCCAGCAGAGGGGTTAGCAATCAGCCCCAGCATTTT
CDR3 length: 13; V gene: TRBV29-1; J gene: TRBJ1-1; D gene: .; clone size: .; CDR3 protein: CSVEIGANTEAFF; CDR3 DNA: TGCAGCGTTGAAATTGGGGCGAACACTGAAGCTTTCTTT
CDR3 length: 14; V gene: TRBV9; J gene: TRBJ1-2; D gene: .; clone size: once; CDR3 protein: CASSGGVDSYGYTF; CDR3 DNA: TGTGCCAGCAGCGGCGGGGTGGATTCCTATGGCTACACCTTC
CDR3 length: 14; V gene: TRBV7-9; J gene: TRBJ2-7; D gene: TRBD1; clone size: once; CDR3 protein: CASSPDRDTYEQYF; CDR3 DNA: TGTGCCAGCAGCCCCGACAGGGACACCTACGAGCAGTACTTC
CDR3 length: 14; V gene: TRBV5-1; J gene: TRBJ2-2; D gene: .; clone size: .; CDR3 protein: CASSPGRNTGELFF; CDR3 DNA: TGCGCCAGCAGCCCGGGACGGAACACCGGGGAGCTGTTTTTT
CDR3 length: 15; V gene: TRBV15; J gene: TRBJ2-1; D gene: .; clone size: once; CDR3 protein: CATSRDWRQSNEQFF; CDR3 DNA: TGTGCCACCAGCAGAGATTGGAGACAGTCCAATGAGCAGTTCTTC
CDR3 length: 11; V gene: TRBV29-1; J gene: TRBJ1-1; D gene: .; clone size: .; CDR3 protein: CSDRANTEAFF; CDR3 DNA: TGCAGCGACAGGGCGAACACTGAAGCTTTCTTT
CDR3 length: 14; V gene: TRBV6-5; J gene: TRBJ2-7; D gene: TRBD2; clone size: .; CDR3 protein: CASSRAGGPYEQYF; CDR3 DNA: TGTGCCAGCAGCCGAGCGGGGGGACCGTACGAGCAGTACTTC
CDR3 length: 14; V gene: TRBV11-2; J gene: TRBJ2-7; D gene: .; clone size: .; CDR3 protein: CASTPDPGHYEQYF; CDR3 DNA: TGTGCCAGCACCCCTGACCCGGGGCACTACGAGCAGTACTTC